What follows are 31 T cell receptor beta chains derived from one specimen sequenced in a study of T cell responses to AZD1222 COVID-19 vaccine. The protocol was immunoSEQ multiplex PCR, while the TCRdb copy is restricted to in-frame clones and leaves out a portion. This repertoire shows approximately 100,000 clones, roughly 90% found once; its top ten account for about 1.2%. The starting material was peripheral blood, obtained on day 0 of AZD1222 vaccination. These receptors came from an adult in good health.

The chain recombines TRBV7-2 with TRBJ2-7; D is perhaps TRBD1 (7 bases). Germline assignment: CDR1 SGHTA and CDR2 FQGNSA. The CDR3 loop spans 12 amino acids. The V end was cut by 11 bases, the J end by 3 bases, with 14 bases between. CDR3 amino acids: CAGGTDFYEQYF. CDR3 in DNA: TGTGCCGGGGGGACAGACTTCTACGAGCAGTACTTC.

The V call is TRBV28, the J call TRBJ1-1; 8 bases match TRBD1. Germline-derived CDR1 and CDR2 are MDHEN and SYDVKM. The CDR3 extends over 12 amino acids. The chain's CDR3 is CASTTGGTEAFF. In nucleotides, the CDR3 is TGTGCGAGTACTACAGGGGGCACTGAAGCTTTCTTT.

The chain employs TRBV11-3 and TRBJ2-3; the D gene is possibly TRBD2 (7 bases). The CDR3 runs 16 residues. Deletions cut 2 bases from V and 4 bases from J, with 16 bases between. Germline-derived CDR1 and CDR2 are SGHNT and YENEEA. CDR3 nucleotide sequence: TGTGCCAGCAGCTTAATCCAGGGCGGGGGCCCAGATACGCAGTATTTT. This sequence encodes CASSLIQGGGPDTQYF.

This rearrangement joins TRBV19 to TRBJ2-2, with D perhaps matching TRBD1 or TRBD2 (5 bases each). The CDR3 length is 12 residues. Between the trimmed V and J ends, which lost 11 bases and 7 bases, there was a span of 14 bases. Germline lookup yields CDR1 LNHDA and CDR2 SQIVND (reference sequence). The CDR3 reads CASSPGSGELFF. The CDR3 nucleotides are TGTGCCTCATCCCCAGGGAGCGGGGAGCTGTTTTTT.

This chain links TRBV9 with TRBJ1-5; D remains ambiguous. CDR3 length: 13 amino acids. V dropped 0 bases and J dropped 4 bases, with 5 bases sitting between them. Germline values: CDR1 SGDLS, CDR2 YYNGEE. As DNA, the CDR3 is TGTGCCAGCAGCGTAGCTGAGAATCAGCCCCAGCATTTT. Its translation is CASSVAENQPQHF.

V usage is TRBV6-5 and J usage is TRBJ2-7; a possible D gene is TRBD2 (6 bases). Germline V gene data show CDR1 as MNHEY and CDR2 as SVGAGI. Trimming stripped 0 bases from V and 2 bases from J, with 11 bases between. CDR3 length: 15 amino acids. The CDR3 sequence is CASSYSPGVTYEQYF. CDR3 DNA: TGTGCCAGCAGTTACTCGCCGGGAGTGACCTACGAGCAGTACTTC.

By share, this clone ranks as medium-sized (0.01 to 0.1%). CDR3 DNA sequence: TGTGCCACCAGTGACCGGGGACAGGGCAAAATTGGGGCCAACGTCCTGACTTTC. Its translation is CATSDRGQGKIGANVLTF. J is TRBJ2-6 and V is TRBV24-1; 9 nucleotides match TRBD1. CDR1 is KGHDR and CDR2 is SFDVKD in the germline V gene. The J segment lost 3 bases and the V segment lost 4 bases, leaving 9 bases of the junction unmatched. The CDR3 length is 18 residues.

V usage is TRBV6-5 and J usage is TRBJ1-4; D possibly corresponds to TRBD1 (6 bases). The CDR3 contains 14 residues. The germline V gene has CDR1 MNHEY and CDR2 SVGAGI. Trimming took off 7 bases at V and 0 bases at J, with 9 bases between the two ends. CDR3 sequence (DNA): TGTGCCAGCAAACAGGGCGCAACTAATGAAAAACTGTTTTTT. Amino acids: CASKQGATNEKLFF.

V usage is TRBV19 and J usage is TRBJ2-5, with 14 bases fitting TRBD2. Per the germline V gene, CDR1 is LNHDA and CDR2 is SQIVND (reference sequence). The length of the CDR3 is 16 residues. With V trimmed by 3 bases and J by 5 bases, 5 bases remained unmatched. CDR3 loop: CASSMGLAGAGETQYF. The CDR3 bases are TGTGCCAGTAGTATGGGACTAGCGGGAGCCGGGGAGACCCAGTACTTC.

The CDR3 spells CASSDIIGGGETQYF. CDR3 bases: TGCGCCAGCAGCGATATTATAGGGGGCGGAGAGACCCAGTACTTC. This chain joins TRBV5-1 and TRBJ2-5, with 7 positions matching TRBD1. The germline gives CDR1 SGHRS, CDR2 YFSETQ. This CDR3 is built from 15 residues. The V segment lost 4 bases and the J segment 4 bases; nucleotides outside the gene matches: 10.

The rearrangement links TRBV6-2 or TRBV6-3 to TRBJ2-3; no clear D. Trimming shortened V by 6 bases and J by 2 bases, and 12 bases separated the two germline ends. The CDR3 runs to 14 residues. Germline V gene lookup returns CDR1 MNHEY and CDR2 SVGEGT. In DNA, the CDR3 is TGTGCCAGCAGCCTGGGTGATCACACAGATACGCAGTATTTT. This gives the protein CASSLGDHTDTQYF.

The chain is built from TRBV6-5 and TRBJ2-5, with 10 bases matching TRBD1. This CDR3 comprises 14 residues. Germline V gene data show CDR1 as MNHEY and CDR2 as SVGAGI. The trim removed 6 bases at V and 5 bases at J, leaving 6 bases unmatched. CDR3 bases: TGTGCCAGCAGGGGGACAGGGGTTTTCGAGACCCAGTACTTC. Translating gives CASRGTGVFETQYF.

This clone occurred once. CDR3 DNA sequence: TGTGCCAGCACCGCAAGTAATGAGCAGTTCTTC. Translating it yields CASTASNEQFF. This chain connects TRBV25-1 to TRBJ2-1; D remains unclear. The germline gives CDR1 MGHDK, CDR2 SYGVNS. V was trimmed by 7 bases and J by 7 bases, leaving 8 bases between them. The length of the CDR3 is 11 residues.

CDR3 nucleotides: TGCAGTGCTAGAAAAGGGGGGTTGCAGTACTTC. Its translation: CSARKGGLQYF. V gene TRBV20-1 combines with J gene TRBJ2-7; D possibly matches TRBD1 or TRBD2 (6 bases each). Trimming stripped 2 bases from V and 9 bases from J, with 11 bases between. This CDR3 spans 11 amino acids. CDR1 is DFQATT and CDR2 is SNEGSKA in the germline V gene (reference sequence).

This chain connects TRBV29-1 to TRBJ1-1, with D possibly matching TRBD1 (5 bases). V was pared by 5 bases and J by 2 bases, with 9 bases between. The CDR3 sequence is 12 residues long. The germline gives CDR1 SQVTM, CDR2 ANQGSEA. The CDR3 DNA reads as TGCAGCGTTCAGGGAGTTAACACTGAAGCTTTCTTT. Residues: CSVQGVNTEAFF.

The chain uses TRBV5-4 and TRBJ2-2; D not resolved. Germline assignment: CDR1 SGHNT and CDR2 YYREEE (reference sequence). This CDR3 contains 13 residues. The germline V and J ends were trimmed by 2 bases and 6 bases, with 8 bases remaining between them. The DNA for the CDR3 is TGTGCCAGCAGCTTCTTTAGTCCCGGGGAGCTGTTTTTT. This gives the protein CASSFFSPGELFF.

The V and J genes are TRBV25-1 and TRBJ2-7, with a tentative D call TRBD1 (6 bases). The V and J ends lost 4 bases and 6 bases respectively, with 13 bases between them. Germline V gene data show CDR1 as MGHDK and CDR2 as SYGVNS. The CDR3 is made up of 13 amino acids. CDR3 amino acids: CASSARGTSEQYF. The CDR3 DNA follows: TGTGCCAGCAGTGCCAGGGGCACGAGCGAGCAGTACTTC.

The CDR3 here is CASSPPPRGSQETQYF. CDR3 DNA sequence: TGTGCCAGTAGCCCACCCCCCCGAGGCAGCCAAGAGACCCAGTACTTC. V usage is TRBV19 and J usage is TRBJ2-5; D is ambiguous. Germline V gene sequence: CDR1 LNHDA, CDR2 SQIVND (reference sequence). The CDR3 is made up of 16 amino acids. Trimming pared 6 bases from V and 1 base from J, leaving 18 bases between.

This chain uses TRBV27 with TRBJ1-4; D perhaps matches TRBD1 (6 bases). Germline-derived CDR1 and CDR2 are MNHEY and SMNVEV (reference sequence). Between the trimmed V and J ends, which lost 0 bases and 5 bases, there was a span of 10 bases. The CDR3 loop spans 15 amino acids. CDR3 region: CASSLSVGGNEKLFF. In nucleotides, the CDR3 is TGTGCCAGCAGTTTATCGGTGGGGGGCAATGAAAAACTGTTTTTT.

This CDR3 reads CASSFGTTNEKLFF. The CDR3 DNA reads as TGTGCCAGCAGCTTCGGTACAACTAATGAAAAACTGTTTTTT. The chain recombines TRBV11-3 with TRBJ1-4; no clear D gene. V shed 3 bases and J shed 0 bases, with 5 bases lying between them. From germline, CDR1 is SGHNT and CDR2 YENEEA. The CDR3 covers 14 residues.

This clone showed up just once. The chain has TRBV6-6 and TRBJ1-6; D is ambiguous. CDR3 length equals 13 residues. Germline CDR1 is MNHNY and CDR2 is SVGAGI (reference sequence). V lost 2 bases to trimming and J lost 7 bases, with 6 bases between them. The CDR3 region has the DNA TGTGCCAGCAGTTACGAACAGAATTCACCCCTCCACTTT. Its translation: CASSYEQNSPLHF.

The rearrangement joins TRBV11-3 to TRBJ2-2; D gene ambiguous. Germline CDR1 SGHNT, CDR2 YENEEA. The CDR3 has 13 amino acids. V was clipped by 0 bases and J by 6 bases, with 5 bases between them. CDR3 loop: CASSLEQSGELFF. The CDR3, as DNA: TGTGCCAGCAGCTTAGAGCAGTCCGGGGAGCTGTTTTTT.

The gene calls are TRBV19 and TRBJ2-5, with 8 bases matching TRBD1. The length of the CDR3 is 13 residues. The germline CDR1 and CDR2 sequences are LNHDA and SQIVND (reference sequence). Unmatched junction bases numbered 1, after V lost 2 bases and J lost 5 bases. In DNA, the CDR3 is TGTGCCAGTAGTATAAACAGGGGGGAGACCCAGTACTTC. Translated: CASSINRGETQYF.

This chain uses TRBV5-1 with TRBJ2-1, with D perhaps matching TRBD2 (5 bases). Trimming pared 5 bases from V and 15 bases from J, leaving 15 bases between. The CDR3 totals 11 residues. Germline loops: CDR1 SGHRS, CDR2 YFSETQ. The CDR3 region has the DNA TGCGCCAGCAGGGATAAGGAGGTTAGGTTCTTC. Translated: CASRDKEVRFF.

The chain carries TRBV29-1 and TRBJ1-1; a possible D gene is TRBD1 (6 bases). The CDR3 consists of 14 residues. V lost 7 bases to trimming and J lost 3 bases, with 18 bases between them. Germline CDR1 SQVTM, CDR2 ANQGSEA. Written as DNA, the CDR3 is TGCAGCGCCCCGGGGGCCTCTGGGGACACTGAAGCTTTCTTT. Translation gives CSAPGASGDTEAFF.

This clone appeared once. The chain is built from TRBV28 and TRBJ2-2; perhaps D is TRBD1 or TRBD2 (6 bases each). The germline V gene encodes CDR1 MDHEN and CDR2 SYDVKM. This CDR3 contains 15 residues. Trimming took off 6 bases at V and 5 bases at J, with 16 bases between the two ends. The CDR3 DNA reads as TGTGCCAGCAGCCGACTGGGGGGCTCAACCGGGGAGCTGTTTTTT. It codes for CASSRLGGSTGELFF.

The table lists this clone with a count of one. The chain carries TRBV9 and TRBJ1-2; a possible D gene is TRBD1 (5 bases). The CDR3 covers 15 residues. Germline values: CDR1 SGDLS, CDR2 YYNGEE. V was cut by 3 bases and J by 4 bases, with 16 bases left in between. Here the CDR3 reads CASSAFKGLGYGYTF. The CDR3 DNA reads as TGTGCCAGCAGCGCATTCAAGGGGTTAGGCTATGGCTACACCTTC.

The chain has TRBV7-2 and TRBJ2-3; a weak D match, TRBD1 (5 bases). V was shortened by 3 bases and J by 4 bases, with 11 bases between the two germline ends. This CDR3 has 14 amino acids. Looked up from germline, CDR1 is SGHTA and CDR2 is FQGNSA. The CDR3 spells CASSFGREPDTQYF. In DNA, the CDR3 is TGTGCCAGCAGCTTCGGCAGGGAACCAGATACGCAGTATTTT.

This chain connects TRBV30 to TRBJ1-4; TRBD1 might be the D (5 bases). The V end lost 6 bases, the J end lost 3 bases, and 11 bases lay between the germline ends. The CDR3 extends over 13 amino acids. Germline V gene lookup returns CDR1 GTSNPN and CDR2 SVGIG (reference sequence). The chain's CDR3 is CACPGKANEKLFF. The CDR3 DNA follows: TGTGCCTGCCCAGGGAAGGCTAATGAAAAACTGTTTTTT.

J is TRBJ2-2 and V is TRBV6-4, with D perhaps assigned TRBD1 or TRBD2 (6 bases each). The CDR3 totals 15 residues. Germline-derived CDR1 and CDR2 are MRHNA and SNTAGT. Trimming shortened V by 4 bases and J by 3 bases, and 12 bases separated the two germline ends. DNA of the CDR3: TGTGCCAGCAGTGCGGCAGGGGAGGACACCGGGGAGCTGTTTTTT. As protein: CASSAAGEDTGELFF.

The CDR3 protein is CASTEERLNTEAFF. In DNA form, the CDR3 reads TGTGCCAGTACTGAGGAGAGGCTAAACACTGAAGCTTTCTTT. The chain couples TRBV19 to TRBJ1-1; D is uncertain. The CDR3 spans 14 residues. Trimming left V 7 bases short and J 2 bases short, with 14 bases between. The germline V gene has CDR1 LNHDA and CDR2 SQIVND (reference sequence).